One T cell receptor (beta chain) is described in this entry. The CDR3 runs to 14 residues. The germline V gene encodes CDR1 SGHKS and CDR2 YYEKEE (reference sequence). Trimming took off 4 bases at V and 8 bases at J, with 15 bases between the two ends. This sample is part of a study of blood T cell repertoires in COVID-19. As processed by the authors: Reference gene primer amplification gave estimated nucleated cell counts. TCRdb's table, derived via immunoSEQ multiplex PCR, lists solely in-frame clones and lacks some. V and J calls and clone size are given by that table; D and trimming were obtained from the DNA. The sample holds about 80,000 clones; 82% are singletons and the top ten take 21%.

The chain employs TRBV5-5 and TRBJ1-4; a possible D gene is TRBD1 (5 bases). Sequencing used peripheral blood. This sequence was found in a human donor in a cohort sampled during active COVID-19. CDR3 sequence: CASSPLGGGEKLFF. CDR3 DNA: TGTGCCAGCAGCCCCCTGGGGGGAGGGGAAAAACTGTTTTTT. Looking up the rest from reference TRBV5-5 and TRBJ1-4 gives the full variable domain: DAGVTQSPTHLIKTRGQQVTLRCSPISGHKSVSWYQQVLGQGPQFIFQYYEKEERGRGNFPDRFSARQFPNYSSELNVNALLLGDSALYLCASSPLGGGEKLFFGSGTQLSVL.